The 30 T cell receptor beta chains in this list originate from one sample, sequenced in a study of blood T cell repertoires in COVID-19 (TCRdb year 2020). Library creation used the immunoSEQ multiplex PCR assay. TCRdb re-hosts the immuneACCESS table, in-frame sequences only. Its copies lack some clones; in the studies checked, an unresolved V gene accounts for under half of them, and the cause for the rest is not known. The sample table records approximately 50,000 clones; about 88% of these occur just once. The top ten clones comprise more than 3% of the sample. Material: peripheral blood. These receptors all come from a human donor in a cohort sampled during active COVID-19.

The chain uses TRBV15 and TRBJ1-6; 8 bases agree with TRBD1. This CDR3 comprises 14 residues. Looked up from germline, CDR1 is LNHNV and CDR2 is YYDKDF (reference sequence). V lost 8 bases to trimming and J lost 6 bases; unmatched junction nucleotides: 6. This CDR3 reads CATCPTGGNSPLHF. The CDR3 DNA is TGTGCCACCTGTCCTACAGGGGGTAATTCACCCCTCCACTTT.

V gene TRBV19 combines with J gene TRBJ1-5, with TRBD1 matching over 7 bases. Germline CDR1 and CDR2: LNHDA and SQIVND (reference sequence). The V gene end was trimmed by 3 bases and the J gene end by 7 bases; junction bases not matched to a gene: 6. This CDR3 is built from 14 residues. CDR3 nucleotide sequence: TGTGCCAGTAGTATGACAGGGTCAGACCAGCCCCAGCATTTT. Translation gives CASSMTGSDQPQHF.

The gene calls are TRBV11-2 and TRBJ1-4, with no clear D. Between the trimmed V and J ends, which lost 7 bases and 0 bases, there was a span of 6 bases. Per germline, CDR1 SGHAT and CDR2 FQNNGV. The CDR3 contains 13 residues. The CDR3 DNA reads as TGTGCCAGCACCGGGACAACTAATGAAAAACTGTTTTTT. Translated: CASTGTTNEKLFF.

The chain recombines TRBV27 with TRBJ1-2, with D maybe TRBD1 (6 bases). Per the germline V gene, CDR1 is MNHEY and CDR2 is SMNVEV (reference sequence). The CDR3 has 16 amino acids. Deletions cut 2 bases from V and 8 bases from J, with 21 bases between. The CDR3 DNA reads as TGTGCCAGCAGTTTAAAACCCCAGGGGACGGCTAGGGGCTACACCTTC. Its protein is CASSLKPQGTARGYTF.

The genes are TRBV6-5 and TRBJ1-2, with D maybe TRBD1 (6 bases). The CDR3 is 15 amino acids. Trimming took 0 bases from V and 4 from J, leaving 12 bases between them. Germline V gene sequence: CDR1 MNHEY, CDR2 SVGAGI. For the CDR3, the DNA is TGTGCCAGCAGTTACTCGGAAACAGGGTCCTATGGCTACACCTTC. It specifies CASSYSETGSYGYTF.

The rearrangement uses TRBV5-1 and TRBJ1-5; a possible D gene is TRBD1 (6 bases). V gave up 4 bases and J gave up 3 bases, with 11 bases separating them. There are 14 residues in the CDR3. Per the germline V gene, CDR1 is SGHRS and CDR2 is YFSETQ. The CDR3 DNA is TGCGCCAGCAGCCCGGGGGGCCCCAATCAGCCCCAGCATTTT. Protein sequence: CASSPGGPNQPQHF.

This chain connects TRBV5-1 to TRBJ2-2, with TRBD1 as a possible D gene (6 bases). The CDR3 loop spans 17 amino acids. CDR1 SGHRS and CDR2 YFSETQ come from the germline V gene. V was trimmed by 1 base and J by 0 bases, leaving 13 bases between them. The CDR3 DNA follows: TGCGCCAGCAGCTTGAACACCGGGACATCGAACACCGGGGAGCTGTTTTTT. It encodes CASSLNTGTSNTGELFF.

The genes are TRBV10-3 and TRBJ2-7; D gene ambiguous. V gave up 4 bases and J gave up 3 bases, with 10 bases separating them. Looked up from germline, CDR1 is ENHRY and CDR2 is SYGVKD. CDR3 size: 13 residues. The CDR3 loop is CAISGQVNYEQYF. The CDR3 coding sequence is TGTGCCATCAGTGGGCAGGTGAACTACGAGCAGTACTTC.

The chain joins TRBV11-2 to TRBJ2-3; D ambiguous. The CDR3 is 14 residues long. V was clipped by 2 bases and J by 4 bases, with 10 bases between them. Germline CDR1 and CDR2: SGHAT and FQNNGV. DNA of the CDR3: TGTGCCAGCAGCTTATGGTTAGTTCCAGATACGCAGTATTTT. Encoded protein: CASSLWLVPDTQYF.

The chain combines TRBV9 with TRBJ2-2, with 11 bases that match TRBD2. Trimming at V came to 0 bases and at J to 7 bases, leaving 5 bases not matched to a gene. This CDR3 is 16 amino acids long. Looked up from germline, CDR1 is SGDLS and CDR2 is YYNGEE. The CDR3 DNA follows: TGTGCCAGCAGCGTAGGACTAGCGGGAATTGACGGGGAGCTGTTTTTT. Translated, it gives CASSVGLAGIDGELFF.

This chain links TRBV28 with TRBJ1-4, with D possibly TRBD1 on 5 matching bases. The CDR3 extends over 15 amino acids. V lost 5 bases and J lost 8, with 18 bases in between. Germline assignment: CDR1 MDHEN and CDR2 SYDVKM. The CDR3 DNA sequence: TGTGCCAGCAGTCTCCCGACAGCCGGGGGGGAAAAACTGTTTTTT. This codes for CASSLPTAGGEKLFF. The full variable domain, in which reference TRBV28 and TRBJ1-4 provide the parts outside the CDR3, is DVKVTQSSRYLVKRTGEKVFLECVQDMDHENMFWYRQDPGLGLRLIYFSYDVKMKEKGDIPEGYSVSREKKERFSLILESASTNQTSMYLCASSLPTAGGEKLFFGSGTQLSVL.

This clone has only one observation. DNA for the CDR3: TGCGCCAGCAGCTTGGGACAGGGGGCCGGCTATGGCTACACCTTC. Its protein product is CASSLGQGAGYGYTF. The J gene is TRBJ1-2, the V gene TRBV4-1; 12 bases map to TRBD1. V was pared by 5 bases and J by 4 bases, with 5 bases of the junction left unmatched. The CDR3 covers 15 residues. CDR1 is MGHRA, CDR2 YSYEKL, per germline.

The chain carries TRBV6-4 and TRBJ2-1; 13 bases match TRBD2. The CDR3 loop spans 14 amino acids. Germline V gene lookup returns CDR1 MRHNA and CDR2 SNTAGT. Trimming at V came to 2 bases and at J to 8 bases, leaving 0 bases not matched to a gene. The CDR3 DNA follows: TGTGCCAGCAGTGACGGACTAGCGGGAGATGAGCAGTTCTTC. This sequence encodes CASSDGLAGDEQFF.

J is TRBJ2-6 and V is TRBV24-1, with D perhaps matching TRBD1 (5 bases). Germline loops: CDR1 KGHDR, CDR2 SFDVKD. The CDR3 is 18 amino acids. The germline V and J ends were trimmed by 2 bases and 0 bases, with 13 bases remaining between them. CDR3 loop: CATSDSDIRSSGANVLTF. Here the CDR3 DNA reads TGTGCCACCAGTGATTCGGACATAAGGAGCTCTGGGGCCAACGTCCTGACTTTC.

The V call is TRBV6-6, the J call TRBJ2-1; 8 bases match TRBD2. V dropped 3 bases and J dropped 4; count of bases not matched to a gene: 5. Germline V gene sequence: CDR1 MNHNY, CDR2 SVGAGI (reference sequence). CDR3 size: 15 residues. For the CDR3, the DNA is TGTGCCAGCAGTTATAGACAGCGGGAGTACAATGAGCAGTTCTTC. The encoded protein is CASSYRQREYNEQFF.

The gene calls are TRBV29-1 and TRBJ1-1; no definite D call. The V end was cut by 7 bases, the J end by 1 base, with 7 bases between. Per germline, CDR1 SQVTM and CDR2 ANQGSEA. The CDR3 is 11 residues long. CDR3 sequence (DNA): TGCAGCGGACTGAAGAACACTGAAGCTTTCTTT. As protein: CSGLKNTEAFF.

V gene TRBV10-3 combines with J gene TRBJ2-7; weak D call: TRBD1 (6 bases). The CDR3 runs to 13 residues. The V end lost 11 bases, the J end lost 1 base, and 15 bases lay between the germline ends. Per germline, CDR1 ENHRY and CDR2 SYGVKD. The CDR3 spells CASEQGGSYEQYF. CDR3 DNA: TGTGCCTCCGAACAGGGTGGGTCCTACGAGCAGTACTTC.

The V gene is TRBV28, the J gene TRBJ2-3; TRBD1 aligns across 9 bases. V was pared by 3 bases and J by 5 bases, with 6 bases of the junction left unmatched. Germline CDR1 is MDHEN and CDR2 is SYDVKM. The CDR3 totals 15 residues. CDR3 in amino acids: CASSLGDRVGDTQYF. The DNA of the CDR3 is TGTGCCAGCAGTTTGGGGGACAGGGTTGGAGATACGCAGTATTTT.

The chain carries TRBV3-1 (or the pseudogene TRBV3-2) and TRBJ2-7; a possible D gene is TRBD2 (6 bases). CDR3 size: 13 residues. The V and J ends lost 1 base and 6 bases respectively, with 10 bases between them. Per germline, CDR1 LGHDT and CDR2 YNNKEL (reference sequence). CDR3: CASSQADGGEQYF. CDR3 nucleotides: TGTGCCAGCAGCCAAGCGGACGGGGGCGAGCAGTACTTC.

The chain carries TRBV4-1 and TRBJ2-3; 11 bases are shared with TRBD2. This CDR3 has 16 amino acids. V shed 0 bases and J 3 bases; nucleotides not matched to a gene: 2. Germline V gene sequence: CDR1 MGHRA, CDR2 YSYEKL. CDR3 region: CASSQDTSGSTDTQYF. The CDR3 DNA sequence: TGCGCCAGCAGCCAAGACACTAGCGGGAGTACAGATACGCAGTATTTT.

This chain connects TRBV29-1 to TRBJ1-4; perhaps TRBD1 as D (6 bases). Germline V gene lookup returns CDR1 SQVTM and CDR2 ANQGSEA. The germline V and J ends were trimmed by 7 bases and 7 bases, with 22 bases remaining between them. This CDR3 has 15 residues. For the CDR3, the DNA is TGCAGCGGGGCGATTACAGGGTGGGAGACTGAAAAACTGTTTTTT. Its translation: CSGAITGWETEKLFF.

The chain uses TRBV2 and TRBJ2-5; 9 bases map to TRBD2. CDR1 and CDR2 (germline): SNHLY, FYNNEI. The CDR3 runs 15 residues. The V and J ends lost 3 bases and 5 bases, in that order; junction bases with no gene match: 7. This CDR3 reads CASSEGLAGYETQYF. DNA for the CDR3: TGTGCCAGCAGTGAGGGGCTAGCGGGATACGAGACCCAGTACTTC.

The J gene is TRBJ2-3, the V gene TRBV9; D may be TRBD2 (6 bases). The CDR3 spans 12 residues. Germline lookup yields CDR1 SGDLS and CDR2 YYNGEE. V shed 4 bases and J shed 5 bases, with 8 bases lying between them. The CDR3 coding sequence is TGTGCCAGCAGCCCGGGGGAAGATACGCAGTATTTT. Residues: CASSPGEDTQYF.

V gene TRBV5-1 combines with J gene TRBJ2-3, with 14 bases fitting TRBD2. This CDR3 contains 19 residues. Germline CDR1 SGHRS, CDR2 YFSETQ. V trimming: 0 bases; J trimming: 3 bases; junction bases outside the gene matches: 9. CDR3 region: CASSLGAGLAGVGTDTQYF. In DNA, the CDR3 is TGCGCCAGCAGCTTGGGCGCGGGACTAGCGGGAGTCGGTACAGATACGCAGTATTTT.

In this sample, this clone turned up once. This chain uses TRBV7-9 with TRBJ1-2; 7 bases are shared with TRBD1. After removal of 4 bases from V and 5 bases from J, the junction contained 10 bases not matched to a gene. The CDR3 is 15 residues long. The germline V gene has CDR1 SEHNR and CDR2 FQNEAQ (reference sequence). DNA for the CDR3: TGTGCCAGCAGCTCTCCCCAGGGGGTCCTATATGGCTACACCTTC. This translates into CASSSPQGVLYGYTF.

The DNA for the CDR3 is TGTGCCAGCAGCTTAAGGGGCACCGAGAACACCGGGGAGCTGTTTTTT. Protein product: CASSLRGTENTGELFF. V gene TRBV7-9 combines with J gene TRBJ2-2, with D possibly being TRBD1 (5 bases). The CDR3 extends over 16 amino acids. Germline CDR1 and CDR2: SEHNR and FQNEAQ (reference sequence). With 2 bases removed from V and 1 base from J, the gap between germline ends came to 11 bases.

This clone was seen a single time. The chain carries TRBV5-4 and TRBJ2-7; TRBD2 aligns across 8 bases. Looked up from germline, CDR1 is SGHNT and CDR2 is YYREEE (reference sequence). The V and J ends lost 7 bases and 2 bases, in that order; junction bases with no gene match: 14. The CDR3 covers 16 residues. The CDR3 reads CASAGITSGTTYEQYF. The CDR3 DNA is TGTGCCAGCGCGGGTATAACTAGCGGCACCACCTACGAGCAGTACTTC.

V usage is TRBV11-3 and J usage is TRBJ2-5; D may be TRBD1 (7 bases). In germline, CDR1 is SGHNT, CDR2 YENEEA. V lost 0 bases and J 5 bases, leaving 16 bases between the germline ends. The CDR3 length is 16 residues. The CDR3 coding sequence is TGTGCCAGCAGCTTAGACCGCGCAGGGGGGTGGGAGACCCAGTACTTC. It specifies CASSLDRAGGWETQYF.

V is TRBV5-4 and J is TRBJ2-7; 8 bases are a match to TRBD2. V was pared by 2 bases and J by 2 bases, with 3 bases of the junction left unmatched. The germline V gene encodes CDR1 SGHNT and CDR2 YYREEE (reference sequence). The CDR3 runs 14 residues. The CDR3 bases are TGTGCCAGCAGCTTTAGCGGGATCACCTACGAGCAGTACTTC. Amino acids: CASSFSGITYEQYF.

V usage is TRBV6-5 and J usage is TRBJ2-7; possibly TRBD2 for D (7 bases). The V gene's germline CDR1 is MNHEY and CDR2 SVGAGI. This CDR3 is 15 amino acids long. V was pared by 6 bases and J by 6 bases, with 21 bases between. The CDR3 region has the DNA TGTGCCAGCAGGAAAATGGGGGGGCAACTCAGCGAGCAGTACGTC. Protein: CASRKMGGQLSEQYV.